Each of the 20 T cell receptor beta chains below was sequenced from the same sample in a study of molecular identifiers for immune sequencing clone quantification. TCRdb fed the PCR reads into MiXCR, producing one record per CDR3 protein. The sample lists around 470,000 distinct CDR3 sequences, 20% to 25% occurring once. Sequencing input: naive CD8+ T cells from blood, with Jurkat cell RNA spiked in. Subset: FACS-sorted CD8+CD4-CCR7+CD45RA+ naive T cells. Source of these receptors: a human donor in good health. Some libraries in this study had Jurkat cell RNA spiked in.

The V call is TRBV5-1, the J call TRBJ2-3; perhaps TRBD2 as D (6 bases). The CDR3 extends over 17 amino acids. Germline V gene data show CDR1 as SGHRS and CDR2 as YFSETQ. V was pared by 0 bases and J by 2 bases, with 16 bases between. DNA for the CDR3: TGCGCCAGCAGCTTGGATGGGGGGTTCCCTTACACAGATACGCAGTATTTT. Encoded protein: CASSLDGGFPYTDTQYF.

In this sample, this clonotype turned up a few times. The V and J genes are TRBV13 and TRBJ2-7; 8 nucleotides line up with TRBD2. The CDR3 spans 15 residues. The germline CDR1 and CDR2 sequences are PRHDT and FYEKMQ (reference sequence). Trimming removed 4 bases from V and 3 bases from J; junction bases left unmatched: 8. The CDR3 region is CASSSSGGGNYEQYF. CDR3 sequence (DNA): TGTGCCAGCAGCTCGTCAGGCGGGGGGAACTACGAGCAGTACTTC.

This rearrangement joins TRBV2 to TRBJ1-6; no clear D gene. This CDR3 spans 15 amino acids. Trimming stripped 1 base from V and 6 bases from J, with 10 bases between. In germline, CDR1 is SNHLY, CDR2 FYNNEI. The CDR3 sequence: CASSEDPGLNSPLHF. The CDR3 DNA reads as TGTGCCAGCAGTGAAGACCCGGGCCTTAATTCACCCCTCCACTTT.

This clonotype was seen a handful of times. J is TRBJ1-5 and V is TRBV4-1; 10 positions agree with TRBD1. V was clipped by 2 bases and J by 4 bases; unmatched bases: 11. Germline CDR1 MGHRA, CDR2 YSYEKL. The CDR3 spans 18 residues. The CDR3 nucleotides are TGCGCCAGCAGCCAATATGCCCCAAGGACAGGGGGTAATCAGCCCCAGCATTTT. Translating gives CASSQYAPRTGGNQPQHF.

For this clonotype: A much larger clone sits a single nucleotide away, making a read error possible. This rearrangement joins TRBV7-9 to TRBJ2-7, with D maybe TRBD2 (6 bases). There are 15 residues in the CDR3. V lost 1 base and J 6 bases, leaving 16 bases between the germline ends. The germline V gene has CDR1 SEHNR and CDR2 FQNEAQ (reference sequence). In DNA form, the CDR3 reads TGTGCCAGCAGCTTAGAGCTAGCGCCAGACTGCGAGCAGTACTTC. Amino acid sequence: CASSLELAPDCEQYF.

This clonotype was seen more than once but under ten times. This CDR3 is CASSDPGHYTDTQYF. CDR3 bases: TGTGCCAGCAGTGATCCGGGACACTACACAGATACGCAGTATTTT. This rearrangement joins TRBV25-1 to TRBJ2-3; TRBD1 is a possible D gene (6 bases). The CDR3 runs to 15 residues. The V end was cut by 3 bases, the J end by 2 bases, with 12 bases between. Germline loops: CDR1 MGHDK, CDR2 SYGVNS.

This clonotype appeared a few times. J is TRBJ1-1 and V is TRBV28; D is unclear. Germline loops: CDR1 MDHEN, CDR2 SYDVKM. The CDR3 consists of 13 residues. The V end lost 3 bases, the J end lost 1 base, and 6 bases lay between the germline ends. CDR3 residues: CASSFVKNTEAFF. Written as DNA, the CDR3 is TGTGCCAGCAGTTTCGTCAAGAACACTGAAGCTTTCTTT.

This chain uses TRBV15 with TRBJ1-4; D gene uncertain. Germline CDR1 and CDR2: LNHNV and YYDKDF (reference sequence). V was shortened by 1 base and J by 0 bases, with 9 bases between the two germline ends. CDR3 length equals 16 residues. CDR3 nucleotides: TGTGCCACCAGCAGAGGTTTGCAGACAACTAATGAAAAACTGTTTTTT. Protein: CATSRGLQTTNEKLFF.

V and J are TRBV4-1 and TRBJ1-2, with D perhaps TRBD1 (6 bases). In germline, CDR1 is MGHRA, CDR2 YSYEKL. V lost 3 bases and J lost 11, with 22 bases in between. The CDR3 sequence is 15 residues long. The CDR3 spells CASSQVVGHPQGYTF. DNA of the CDR3: TGCGCCAGCAGCCAGGTTGTTGGACATCCGCAGGGGTACACCTTC.

This clonotype showed up just a few times. This chain links TRBV27 with TRBJ1-1, with a weak D call TRBD1 (5 bases). This CDR3 spans 14 amino acids. The germline CDR1 and CDR2 sequences are MNHEY and SMNVEV (reference sequence). Trimming pared 5 bases from V and 4 bases from J, leaving 14 bases between. DNA for the CDR3: TGTGCCAGCAGTATCGATGAAGGGGCCACTGAAGCTTTCTTT. The encoded protein is CASSIDEGATEAFF.

Remarks on this clonotype: This sequence may be a read error, since a much larger clone differs from it by one base. Since no conserved phenylalanine or tryptophan closes the CDR3, a read error is the likely cause. The rearrangement uses TRBV4-3 and TRBJ2-7; no clear D. This CDR3 is 16 amino acids long. Germline CDR1 reads LGHNA; CDR2 reads YSLEER. Trimming stripped 4 bases from V and 0 bases from J, with 16 bases between. CDR3 sequence (DNA): TGCGCCAGCAGCCCAAGCGACGGGCTCAACTCCTACGAGCAGTACCTC. This codes for CASSPSDGLNSYEQYL.

The J gene is TRBJ2-7, the V gene TRBV7-9; D possibly corresponds to TRBD2 (6 bases). This CDR3 comprises 13 residues. V lost 5 bases and J lost 6, with 14 bases in between. Germline-derived CDR1 and CDR2 are SEHNR and FQNEAQ (reference sequence). CDR3 nucleotides: TGTGCCAGCAGCGATGGACACGGGGGCGAGCAGTACTTC. Encoded protein: CASSDGHGGEQYF. Looking up the rest from reference TRBV7-9 and TRBJ2-7 gives the full variable domain: DTGVSQNPRHKITKRGQNVTFRCDPISEHNRLYWYRQTLGQGPEFLTYFQNEAQLEKSRLLSDRFSAERPKGSFSTLEIQRTEQGDSAMYLCASSDGHGGEQYFGPGTRLTVT.

The chain carries TRBV20-1 and TRBJ2-1, with D perhaps TRBD1 (6 bases). V dropped 1 base and J dropped 9 bases, with 22 bases sitting between them. The CDR3 runs 16 residues. CDR1 and CDR2 (germline): DFQATT, SNEGSKA (reference sequence). CDR3 loop: CSARGDITYYNGEQFF. The CDR3 DNA is TGCAGTGCTAGAGGGGACATAACCTATTACAATGGTGAGCAGTTCTTC.

The chain has TRBV7-2 and TRBJ2-3; perhaps TRBD2 as D (6 bases). From germline, CDR1 is SGHTA and CDR2 FQGNSA. V was cut by 1 base and J by 2 bases, with 16 bases left in between. The CDR3 length is 17 residues. The CDR3 loop is CASSLDGAGSLTDTQYF. The DNA of the CDR3 is TGTGCCAGCAGCTTAGATGGCGCGGGGTCCCTCACAGATACGCAGTATTTT.

With regard to this clonotype: Possible read error: a much larger clone is one base away. The chain recombines TRBV5-1 with TRBJ2-1; 14 bases line up with TRBD2. CDR1 and CDR2 from the germline V gene are SGHRS and YFSETQ. The CDR3 contains 15 residues. The CDR3: CASGLGLAGEPEQFF. In nucleotides, the CDR3 is TGCGCCAGCGGCTTGGGACTAGCGGGAGAACCCGAGCAGTTCTTC. Full variable domain (missing parts from reference TRBV5-1 and TRBJ2-1): KAGVTQTPRYLIKTRGQQVTLSCSPISGHRSVSWYQQTPGQGLQFLFEYFSETQRNKGNFPGRFSGRQFSNSRSEMNVSTLELGDSALYLCASGLGLAGEPEQFFGPGTRLTVL.

The sample holds many counts of this clonotype. This chain joins TRBV12-3 or TRBV12-4 and TRBJ2-1; 8 nucleotides match TRBD2. This CDR3 comprises 17 residues. J lost 10 bases, V lost 6 bases, and 20 bases had no gene match. This chain's CDR3 is CASSSGAPGLGGMEQFF. The DNA for the CDR3 is TGTGCCAGCAGCTCCGGCGCCCCGGGACTAGGGGGGATGGAGCAGTTCTTC.

The chain employs TRBV19 and TRBJ2-5; D is unresolved. The CDR3 has 13 residues. With 2 bases removed from V and 2 bases from J, the gap between germline ends came to 6 bases. The germline CDR1 and CDR2 sequences are LNHDA and SQIVND (reference sequence). In DNA, the CDR3 is TGTGCCAGTAGTATAAGGGTTCAAGAGACCCAGTACTTC. Translated, it gives CASSIRVQETQYF.

Turning to this clonotype: A junction boundary mismatches the germline segment, possibly from a read error. V and J are TRBV27 and TRBJ1-1, with 8 bases that match TRBD1. The CDR3 runs 12 residues. Per the germline V gene, CDR1 is MNHEY and CDR2 is SMNVEV (reference sequence). The CDR3 nucleotides read TGTGCCAGCAGGAAGACAGGGGAAGAAGCTTCCTTT. Its protein product is CASRKTGEEASF.

V gene TRBV4-3 combines with J gene TRBJ2-2, with D possibly TRBD1 on 6 matching bases. The CDR3 spans 15 residues. Looked up from germline, CDR1 is LGHNA and CDR2 is YSLEER. The V end was cut by 0 bases, the J end by 5 bases, with 10 bases between. The CDR3 coding sequence is TGCGCCAGCAGCCAAGAGATGGGGGCGACCGGGGAGCTGTTTTTT. Translating gives CASSQEMGATGELFF.

CDR3 sequence reads: CASSQMGQTYEQYF. The CDR3 DNA reads as TGTGCCAGCAGCCAAATGGGACAGACCTACGAGCAGTACTTC. The chain joins TRBV14 to TRBJ2-7; 7 nucleotides align to TRBD1. The CDR3 loop spans 14 amino acids. The germline CDR1 and CDR2 sequences are SGHDN and FVKESK. J lost 2 bases, V lost 2 bases, and 3 bases had no gene match.